Each of the 19 T cell receptor beta chains below was sequenced from the same sample in a study of blood T cell repertoires in COVID-19. Sequencing was performed with immunoSEQ multiplex PCR; in TCRdb, only in-frame clones are kept and a portion is missing. The profile covers 100,000 to 150,000 clones, with approximately 84% appearing a single time and roughly a sixth taken by the ten largest. Sequencing input: peripheral blood. The receptors originated from a woman older than 75 with acute or convalescent COVID-19.

The chain carries TRBV11-2 and TRBJ2-1; the match to TRBD1 covers 11 bases. V was pared by 1 base and J by 7 bases, with 3 bases of the junction left unmatched. The length of the CDR3 is 15 residues. Germline loops: CDR1 SGHAT, CDR2 FQNNGV. The chain's CDR3 is CASSLGDRGRNEQFF. CDR3 nucleotides: TGTGCCAGCAGCTTAGGGGACAGGGGGAGGAATGAGCAGTTCTTC.

The gene calls are TRBV7-2 and TRBJ2-1; TRBD2 aligns across 9 bases. The junction had 7 bases not matched to a gene; V was cut back by 1 base and J by 0 bases. This CDR3 comprises 18 residues. Germline V gene sequence: CDR1 SGHTA, CDR2 FQGNSA. CDR3 sequence (DNA): TGTGCCAGCAGCTTAGGGGGTAGCGGGAGACTCTCCTACAATGAGCAGTTCTTC. As protein: CASSLGGSGRLSYNEQFF.

The chain carries TRBV2 and TRBJ1-1, with no clear D. The CDR3 runs to 14 residues. Germline values: CDR1 SNHLY, CDR2 FYNNEI. Trimming removed 6 bases from V and 4 bases from J, with 15 bases in between. CDR3 nucleotides: TGTGCCAGCAGCCTACAGCGGTTTCGCACTGAAGCTTTCTTT. As protein: CASSLQRFRTEAFF.

The chain links TRBV5-6 to TRBJ1-1, with unresolved D. The CDR3 consists of 14 residues. In germline, CDR1 is SGHDT, CDR2 YYEEEE. V was clipped by 0 bases and J by 4 bases, with 10 bases between them. DNA of the CDR3: TGTGCCAGCAGCTTGGTTCCAGGATCCACTGAAGCTTTCTTT. It translates to CASSLVPGSTEAFF.

The chain has TRBV9 and TRBJ1-3, with unresolved D. The CDR3 extends over 14 amino acids. Germline values: CDR1 SGDLS, CDR2 YYNGEE. Trimming removed 3 bases from V and 4 bases from J, with 11 bases in between. The CDR3: CASSALPGGNTIYF. The CDR3 DNA follows: TGTGCCAGCAGCGCCCTCCCGGGGGGAAACACCATATATTTT.

The rearrangement links TRBV6-2 or TRBV6-3 to TRBJ2-1; D is possibly TRBD2 (6 bases). V was cut by 4 bases and J by 5 bases, with 18 bases left in between. Looked up from germline, CDR1 is MNHEY and CDR2 is SVGEGT. There are 16 residues in the CDR3. The CDR3 here is CASSSPHQGGDNEQFF. In nucleotides, the CDR3 is TGTGCCAGCAGTTCCCCTCATCAGGGAGGTGACAATGAGCAGTTCTTC.

The chain recombines TRBV7-9 with TRBJ2-3; TRBD2 matches at 8 bases. V lost 5 bases to trimming and J lost 5 bases; unmatched junction nucleotides: 6. Germline V CDR1 and CDR2: SEHNR, FQNEAQ (reference sequence). This CDR3 is 14 amino acids long. The CDR3, as DNA: TGTGCCAGCAGCATACGGGGGGGAGAAGATACGCAGTATTTT. Protein product: CASSIRGGEDTQYF.

CDR3 in DNA: TGTGCCAGCAGCGACAGGGGCTACACAGATACGCAGTATTTT. Protein: CASSDRGYTDTQYF. The rearrangement uses TRBV7-8 and TRBJ2-3; 8 nucleotides line up with TRBD1. Germline assignment: CDR1 SGHVS and CDR2 FQNEAQ. Trimming at V came to 5 bases and at J to 2 bases, leaving 3 bases not matched to a gene. The length of the CDR3 is 14 residues.

The chain is built from TRBV5-1 and TRBJ1-2, with 7 bases aligning to TRBD1. CDR1 is SGHRS and CDR2 is YFSETQ in the germline V gene. The CDR3 consists of 14 residues. V lost 4 bases, J lost 3 bases, and 6 bases stayed unmatched. CDR3 region: CASSPRTGDYGYTF. As DNA, the CDR3 is TGCGCCAGCAGCCCCCGGACAGGAGACTATGGCTACACCTTC.

The chain couples TRBV4-3 to TRBJ1-1; D remains ambiguous. V lost 4 bases and J 7 bases, leaving 13 bases between the germline ends. Germline CDR1 is LGHNA and CDR2 is YSLEER. This CDR3 spans 13 amino acids. The CDR3 loop is CASSPRAGLEAFF. In DNA form, the CDR3 reads TGCGCCAGCAGCCCCCGAGCCGGACTTGAAGCTTTCTTT.

The rearrangement joins TRBV27 to TRBJ2-5; the D gene is possibly TRBD2 (6 bases). The CDR3 extends over 14 amino acids. Per the germline V gene, CDR1 is MNHEY and CDR2 is SMNVEV (reference sequence). Trimming pared 2 bases from V and 1 base from J, leaving 8 bases between. CDR3 coding DNA: TGTGCCAGCAGTTTAAGAGCGGGCCAAGAGACCCAGTACTTC. It is translated as CASSLRAGQETQYF.

This sequence joins TRBV29-1 and TRBJ2-1; 8 bases fit TRBD2. In germline, CDR1 is SQVTM, CDR2 ANQGSEA. The CDR3 is made up of 17 amino acids. V lost 4 bases to trimming and J lost 0 bases; unmatched junction nucleotides: 11. CDR3 nucleotide sequence: TGCAGCGTTGTAGGGCTAGCGGGTTTGAGCTCCTACAATGAGCAGTTCTTC. It specifies CSVVGLAGLSSYNEQFF.

V gene TRBV6-5 combines with J gene TRBJ2-1; D perhaps matches TRBD2 (6 bases). Per germline, CDR1 MNHEY and CDR2 SVGAGI. V lost 3 bases to trimming and J lost 7 bases, with 10 bases between them. The CDR3 extends over 13 amino acids. CDR3 DNA sequence: TGTGCCAGCAGTTATTACGGACTAAATGAGCAGTTCTTC. This translates into CASSYYGLNEQFF.

J is TRBJ2-5 and V is TRBV5-1; 11 bases match TRBD1. The CDR3 consists of 15 residues. Germline CDR1 reads SGHRS; CDR2 reads YFSETQ. The V and J ends lost 3 bases and 4 bases, in that order; junction bases with no gene match: 5. CDR3: CASSSGTGGRETQYF. DNA of the CDR3: TGCGCCAGCAGCTCAGGGACAGGGGGTAGAGAGACCCAGTACTTC.

The V and J genes are TRBV27 and TRBJ2-7, with D maybe TRBD2 (5 bases). This CDR3 is built from 11 residues. V lost 5 bases and J 3 bases, leaving 5 bases between the germline ends. The germline CDR1 and CDR2 sequences are MNHEY and SMNVEV (reference sequence). The CDR3 spells CASSSGYEQYF. Written as DNA, the CDR3 is TGTGCCAGCAGTAGCGGCTACGAGCAGTACTTC.

The V call is TRBV5-1, the J call TRBJ2-7; possible D gene TRBD2, 5 bases. The CDR3 consists of 15 residues. The V gene lost 4 bases and the J gene lost 3 bases, with 17 bases spanning the gap. In germline, CDR1 is SGHRS, CDR2 YFSETQ. The chain's CDR3 is CASSPLGSANYEQYF. CDR3 coding DNA: TGCGCCAGCAGCCCCCTGGGTAGCGCCAACTACGAGCAGTACTTC.

This clone came up once. CDR3 residues: CASSPLLAGAADEQYF. In DNA, the CDR3 is TGTGCCAGCTCACCACTCCTAGCGGGAGCCGCGGACGAGCAGTACTTC. The chain uses TRBV18 and TRBJ2-7; 10 bases are shared with TRBD2. Germline V gene data show CDR1 as KGHSH and CDR2 as LQKENI. This CDR3 has 16 amino acids. After removal of 1 base from V and 5 bases from J, the junction contained 8 bases not matched to a gene.

The chain recombines TRBV7-2 with TRBJ2-7, with 8 bases that match TRBD1. V was clipped by 5 bases and J by 2 bases; unmatched bases: 5. Germline V gene lookup returns CDR1 SGHTA and CDR2 FQGNSA. The CDR3 sequence is 14 residues long. The CDR3 is CASSRDRRTYEQYF. The CDR3 DNA follows: TGTGCCAGCAGCCGGGACAGGAGAACCTACGAGCAGTACTTC.

This clone showed up many times. The genes are TRBV6-5 and TRBJ1-2; 7 positions match TRBD1. The CDR3 is made up of 14 amino acids. Trimming removed 2 bases from V and 3 bases from J; junction bases left unmatched: 3. The germline CDR1 and CDR2 sequences are MNHEY and SVGAGI. CDR3 residues: CASSYQGTDYGYTF. Written as DNA, the CDR3 is TGTGCCAGCAGTTACCAAGGGACAGACTATGGCTACACCTTC.